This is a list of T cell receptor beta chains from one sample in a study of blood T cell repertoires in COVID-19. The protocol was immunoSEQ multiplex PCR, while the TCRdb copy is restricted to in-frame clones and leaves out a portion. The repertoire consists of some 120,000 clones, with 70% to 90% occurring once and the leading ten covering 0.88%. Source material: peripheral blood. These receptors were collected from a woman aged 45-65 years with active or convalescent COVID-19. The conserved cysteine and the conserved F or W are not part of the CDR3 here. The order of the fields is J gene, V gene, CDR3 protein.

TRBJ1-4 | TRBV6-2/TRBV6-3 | ASSSYRVEKLF
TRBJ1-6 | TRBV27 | ASSLTGQELGPLH
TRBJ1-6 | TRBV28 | ASSHRGDRGVYNSPLH
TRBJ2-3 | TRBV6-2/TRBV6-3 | ASSVLASPSTDTQY
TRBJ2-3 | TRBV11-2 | ASSSTSGSTDTQY
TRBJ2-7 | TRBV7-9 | ASSPGSLEQY
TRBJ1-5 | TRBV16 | ASSPPGTTLNQPQH
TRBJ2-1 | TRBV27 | ASSRTSGLWEF
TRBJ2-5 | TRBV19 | ASSPTGLQETQY
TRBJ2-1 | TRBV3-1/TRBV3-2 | ASSTRPLAGTSSYNEQF
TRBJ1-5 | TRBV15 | ATSRGQGQPQH
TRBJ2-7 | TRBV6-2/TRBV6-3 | ASSSPGLSYEQY
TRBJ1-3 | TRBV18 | ASSPRSAGKFGTIY
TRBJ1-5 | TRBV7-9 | ASSLAGANQPQH
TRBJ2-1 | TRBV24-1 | ATSRTSRYNEQF
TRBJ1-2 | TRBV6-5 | ASSPRTGGNYGYT
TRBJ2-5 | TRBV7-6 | ASSLEAGFQETQY
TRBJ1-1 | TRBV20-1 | SASWDTLNTEAF
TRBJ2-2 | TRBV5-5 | ASSLEVSGQTLPGELF
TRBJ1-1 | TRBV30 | AWSVRLMNTEAF
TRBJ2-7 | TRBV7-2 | ASSYTLAGGPREQY
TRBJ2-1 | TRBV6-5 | ASSLAGEQF
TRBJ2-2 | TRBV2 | ASSRDRVGTGELF
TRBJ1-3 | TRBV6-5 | ASSFNSGTGGNTIY
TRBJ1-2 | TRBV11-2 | ASSLAPGGLSYGYT
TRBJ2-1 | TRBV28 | ASSDPSGAYNEQF
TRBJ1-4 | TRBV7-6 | ASSTQGEKLF
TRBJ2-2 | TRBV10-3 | AISESFRGHGELF
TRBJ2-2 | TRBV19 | ASSIQGAGTGELF
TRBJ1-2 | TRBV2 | ASRESYGYT
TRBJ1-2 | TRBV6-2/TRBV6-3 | ASSSQRYYGYT
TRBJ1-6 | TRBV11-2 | ASSFGGGYSPLH
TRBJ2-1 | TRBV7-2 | ASSVGRAAF
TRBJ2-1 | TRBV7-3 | ASSAMGPLDNAQF
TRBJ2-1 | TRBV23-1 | ASRPQEASSYNEQF
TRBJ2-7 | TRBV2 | ASREQGASLEQY
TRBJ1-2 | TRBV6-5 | ASSYSPNYGYT